This is a list of T cell receptor beta chains from one sample in a study of shared clonotypes between healthy human individuals. The table came from immunoSEQ multiplex PCR; TCRdb's copy has only in-frame clones and leaves some out. Counted here are 2 million to 3 million clones, 90% to 95% occurring once; the ten biggest clones make up over 0.12%. Material for sequencing was naive CD4+ T cells sorted from blood. These receptors all stem from a man between 18 and 29 years old in good health. CDR3s include the opening cysteine and the closing phenylalanine or tryptophan. A D gene is named only where the DNA matches it firmly. Some rows mark clone size as missing; the rest say once, few, many or name a class of expanded clone.

TRBV6-1	TRBD2	TRBJ2-3	NA	TGTGCCAGCAGTTTGCGGGAGGGCCGAGATACGCAGTATTTT	CASSLREGRDTQYF
TRBV5-6	TRBD1	TRBJ1-1	once	TGTGCCAGCAGCTCTACCGGGACAGGGGTCACTGAAGCTTTCTTT	CASSSTGTGVTEAFF
TRBV19	TRBD1	TRBJ1-6	few	TGTGCCAGTAGTATAGGGGACAGAAATAATTCACCCCTCCACTTT	CASSIGDRNNSPLHF
TRBV7-8	NA	TRBJ1-2	NA	TGTGCCAGCAGTTTCGGTGGGGGGGGCGGATATGGCTACACCTTC	CASSFGGGGGYGYTF
TRBV7-2	NA	TRBJ2-5	NA	TGTGCCAGCAGCTTAGACCAGGGGGGTACCCAGTACTTC	CASSLDQGGTQYF
TRBV7-9	NA	TRBJ2-1	once	TGTGCCAGCAGCTTAAACCCTTACAATGAGCAGTTCTTC	CASSLNPYNEQFF
TRBV6-1	NA	TRBJ1-2	NA	TGTGCCAGCAGCGACATCGGGGGGACAACATATGGCTACACCTTC	CASSDIGGTTYGYTF
TRBV30	TRBD1	TRBJ2-1	NA	TGTGCCTGGAGCTGGGACAGAGAGCAGTTCTTC	CAWSWDREQFF
TRBV6-1	NA	TRBJ1-4	NA	TGTGCCAGCAGTGAAGGGTTCAGGTGGAGTGAAAAACTGTTTTTT	CASSEGFRWSEKLFF
TRBV19	NA	TRBJ1-5	NA	TGTGCCAGTAGTATAGGGGCAGGGCTCAATCAGCCCCAGCATTTT	CASSIGAGLNQPQHF
TRBV10-3	TRBD1	TRBJ1-1	NA	TGTGCCATCAGTCAACAGGGGGCGCAGAACACTGAAGCTTTCTTT	CAISQQGAQNTEAFF
TRBV18	NA	TRBJ1-1	NA	TGTGCCAGCTCACCACCGGGAGTTAACACTGAAGCTTTCTTT	CASSPPGVNTEAFF
TRBV19	NA	TRBJ1-1	NA	TGTGCCAGTAGTATCGCCCCTCTCGCTGAAGCTTTCTTT	CASSIAPLAEAFF
TRBV30	NA	TRBJ1-5	NA	TGTGCCTGGAGTCTCGGGGGCAGCAATCAGCCCCAGCATTTT	CAWSLGGSNQPQHF
TRBV18	NA	TRBJ1-5	NA	TGTGCCAGCTCACCAGGCCGGAGCTATAGCAATCAGCCCCAGCATTTT	CASSPGRSYSNQPQHF
TRBV6-6	NA	TRBJ2-7	once	TGTGCCAGCAGTTACGGGGCTGCCTACGAGCAGTACTTC	CASSYGAAYEQYF
TRBV25-1	NA	TRBJ2-7	NA	TGTGCCAGCAGTGGGGGGAGCGCCCTCTCCTACGAGCAGTACTTC	CASSGGSALSYEQYF
TRBV6-6	NA	TRBJ1-1	NA	TGTGCCAGCAGTTACGATAACACTGAAGCTTTCTTT	CASSYDNTEAFF
TRBV27	NA	TRBJ1-1	NA	TGTGCCAGCAGTTTACGGGAGGGGGGGACTGAAGCTTTCTTT	CASSLREGGTEAFF
TRBV5-1	TRBD1	TRBJ2-1	NA	TGCGCCAGCAGCGACGGGACAGGACGGGGCAATGAGCAGTTCTTC	CASSDGTGRGNEQFF
TRBV30	NA	TRBJ1-2	NA	TGTGCCTGGAGCCGACGGAGACCTAACTATGGCTACACCTTC	CAWSRRRPNYGYTF
TRBV2	NA	TRBJ1-1	NA	TGTGCCAGCAGTGTAGGAGAAAACACTGAAGCTTTCTTT	CASSVGENTEAFF
TRBV9	NA	TRBJ1-3	NA	TGTGCCAGCAGCGACCCGGGAAACACCATATATTTT	CASSDPGNTIYF
TRBV9	NA	TRBJ2-2	NA	TGTGCCAGCAGCGAGGGAGTTACCGGGGAGCTGTTTTTT	CASSEGVTGELFF
TRBV18	TRBD1	TRBJ2-1	NA	TGTGCCAGCTCACCACTTGTGACAGGGTTCGGCAATGAGCAGTTCTTC	CASSPLVTGFGNEQFF
TRBV11-2	NA	TRBJ1-2	few	TGTGCCAGCAGCCCCGGATTGGGTGTCGGCTACACCTTC	CASSPGLGVGYTF
TRBV18	NA	TRBJ2-5	NA	TGTGCCAGCTCACCAGGCCCCCCAGAGACCCAGTACTTC	CASSPGPPETQYF
TRBV5-4	NA	TRBJ1-6	NA	TGTGCCAGCAGCTTGGAAGGGACGGGGAATTCACCCCTCCACTTT	CASSLEGTGNSPLHF
TRBV19	NA	TRBJ2-2	NA	TGTGCCAGTAGTATAGAGGGGCTAGCGCCCGGGGAGCTGTTTTTT	CASSIEGLAPGELFF
TRBV7-8	TRBD1	TRBJ2-2	NA	TGTGCCAGCAGCTTAGGGACAGGGGCGAACACCGGGGAGCTGTTTTTT	CASSLGTGANTGELFF
TRBV7-9	NA	TRBJ2-7	NA	TGTGCCAGCAGCCCCCGGGACTTCTCCTACGAGCAGTACTTC	CASSPRDFSYEQYF
TRBV7-9	NA	TRBJ2-7	NA	TGTGCCAGCAGCTTAGAGGTCGACGAGCAGTACTTC	CASSLEVDEQYF
TRBV5-4	NA	TRBJ2-1	NA	TGTGCCAGCAGCCCAACCGGCAGGGCAAATGAGCAGTTCTTC	CASSPTGRANEQFF
TRBV5-1	NA	TRBJ1-4	NA	TGCGCCAGCAGCTCGGACATTCGGAATTCTAATGAAAAACTGTTTTTT	CASSSDIRNSNEKLFF
TRBV15	NA	TRBJ2-7	NA	TGTGGGGGCAACTCCTACGAGCAGTACTTC	CGGNSYEQYF
TRBV9	TRBD2	TRBJ2-1	NA	TGTGCCAGCACCCTAGCGGGAAGCTCTAGTGAGCAGTTCTTC	CASTLAGSSSEQFF
TRBV19	TRBD1	TRBJ2-7	NA	TGTGCCAGCGGGACAGGAACCTACGAGCAGTACTTC	CASGTGTYEQYF
TRBV2	NA	TRBJ1-1	NA	TGTGCCAGCAGTGAACCCGGCCTCAGGCAGGAAGCTTTCTTT	CASSEPGLRQEAFF
TRBV7-3	TRBD1	TRBJ2-2	NA	TGTGCCAGCAGCTCGCAGGGGGCCAATACCGGGGAGCTGTTTTTT	CASSSQGANTGELFF
TRBV5-1	NA	TRBJ2-5	NA	TGCGCCAGCAGCGGCGGGGGCGGAGAGACCCAGTACTTC	CASSGGGGETQYF
TRBV5-1	TRBD1	TRBJ1-1	NA	TGCGCCAGCAGCAGAGCGGGACTCCAGGGGGGAAACACTGAAGCTTTCTTT	CASSRAGLQGGNTEAFF
TRBV6-6	NA	TRBJ1-1	NA	TGTGCCAGCAGTTACTCGAGGGCAGGGAATACTGAAGCTTTCTTT	CASSYSRAGNTEAFF
TRBV5-1	TRBD2	TRBJ2-3	NA	TGCGCCAGCAGCCCGGGGGGGAGCACAGATACGCAGTATTTT	CASSPGGSTDTQYF
TRBV19	NA	TRBJ1-1	few	TGTGCCAGTAGTACGCAAATAGGCACTGAAGCTTTCTTT	CASSTQIGTEAFF
TRBV7-8	NA	TRBJ2-4	NA	TGTGCCAGCAGTTCAGGGGACGGCATTCAGTACTTC	CASSSGDGIQYF
TRBV2	TRBD1	TRBJ1-6	few	TGTGCCAGCAGTGAAGCGACAGGGGGTTCTTCACCCCTCCACTTT	CASSEATGGSSPLHF
TRBV7-3	TRBD1	TRBJ2-1	NA	TGTGCCAGCAGCCAGTCGGGACAGGCCTACAATGAGCAGTTCTTC	CASSQSGQAYNEQFF
TRBV10-1	TRBD1	TRBJ1-1	NA	TGCGCCAGCAGAAAGGACAGGGAGAACACTGAAGCTTTCTTT	CASRKDRENTEAFF
TRBV7-9	TRBD2	TRBJ2-2	NA	TGTGCCAGCAGCTCAAGGGGACTAGCGGGAGCCGGGGAGCTGTTTTTT	CASSSRGLAGAGELFF
TRBV5-1	TRBD2	TRBJ2-3	NA	TGCGCCAGCAGCTTGTTCCCTCTAGCGGGGGGCACAGATACGCAGTATTTT	CASSLFPLAGGTDTQYF
TRBV5-4	NA	TRBJ1-2	NA	TGTGCCAGCAGCTTCCCCGGGGAGGTCGATGGCTACACCTTC	CASSFPGEVDGYTF
TRBV6-1	NA	TRBJ2-7	NA	TGTGCCAGCAGTGAGGGACGAAGTGGGCGGGGGCGCGAGCAGTACTTC	CASSEGRSGRGREQYF
TRBV5-1	TRBD1	TRBJ1-1	few	TGCGCCAGCAGCCCCCTGACAGGGTCCACTGAAGCTTTCTTT	CASSPLTGSTEAFF
TRBV10-3	TRBD2	TRBJ2-7	once	TGTGCCATCAGTGAGCGGCGGGGGGACTCCTACGAGCAGTACTTC	CAISERRGDSYEQYF
TRBV4-1	TRBD1	TRBJ1-1	NA	TGCGCCAGCAGCCGCCTACCGACAGGGCTGAACACTGAAGCTTTCTTT	CASSRLPTGLNTEAFF
TRBV11-2	NA	TRBJ1-4	NA	TGTGCCAGCAGCTCCCGGGAGGAGTCCCGTTATGAAAAACTGTTTTTT	CASSSREESRYEKLFF
TRBV18	TRBD2	TRBJ2-7	NA	TGTGCCAGCTCGCCGCGGGGGGACGAGCAGTACTTC	CASSPRGDEQYF
TRBV30	TRBD2	TRBJ2-2	NA	TGTGCCTGGAGGGGACTAGCGGGAGTTAGGGCGAACACCGGGGAGCTGTTTTTT	CAWRGLAGVRANTGELFF